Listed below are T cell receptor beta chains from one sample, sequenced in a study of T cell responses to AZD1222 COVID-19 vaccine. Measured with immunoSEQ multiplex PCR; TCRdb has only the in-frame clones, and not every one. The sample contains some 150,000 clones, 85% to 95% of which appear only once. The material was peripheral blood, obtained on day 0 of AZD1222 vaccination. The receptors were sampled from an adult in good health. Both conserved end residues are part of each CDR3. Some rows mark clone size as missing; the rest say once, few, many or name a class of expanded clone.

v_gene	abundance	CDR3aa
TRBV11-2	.	CASSGEGAENEQFF
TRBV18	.	CASSQQNDYGYTF
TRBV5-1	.	CASSLEMGHNEQFF
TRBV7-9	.	CASSPHPDRAPGGANVLTF
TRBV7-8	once	CASSLAVVKYYTF
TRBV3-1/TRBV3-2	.	CASSRLRGGGADTQYF
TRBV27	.	CASSLRNTYEQYF
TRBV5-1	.	CASSYGTGAYEQYF
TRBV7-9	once	CASSSRDSREKLFF
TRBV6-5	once	CASSPFRANTEAFF
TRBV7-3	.	CASSLTSYTGELFF
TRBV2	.	CASSPGGPTGELFF
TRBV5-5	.	CASSSGHGANYGYTF
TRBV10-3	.	CAISVGSAEAFF
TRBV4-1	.	CASSQGLGSYNEQFF
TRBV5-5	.	CASSLVPATDTQYF
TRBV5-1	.	CASSSWGTEAFF
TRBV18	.	CATGQGVSYEQYF
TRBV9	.	CASSAFRGVDTEAFF
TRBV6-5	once	CASGRNSGNTIYF
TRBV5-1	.	CASSFDGGIKAFF
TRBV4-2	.	CASSQDGGRDYGYTF
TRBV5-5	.	CASSFRLAGVNEQFF
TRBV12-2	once	CASRGRGYSNQPQHF
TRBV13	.	CASSHYPDRGLRSGYTF
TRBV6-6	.	CASSYPHPGGNQPQHF
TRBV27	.	CASSLGRAYEQYF
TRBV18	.	CASSLPDEKLFF
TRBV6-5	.	CASSFSRGLVTDTQYF
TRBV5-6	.	CASSFGGLVITYNEQFF
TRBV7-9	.	CASSGGRGPSYTSPLHF
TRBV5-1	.	CASSPTEGSYEQYF
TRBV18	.	CASSPTVSQETQYF
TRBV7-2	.	CASNLISGGWSREQFF
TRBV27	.	CASSRDLTYEQYF
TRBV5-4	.	CATELGGTSGNAEEQYF
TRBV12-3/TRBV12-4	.	CASSLWLNTEAFF
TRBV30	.	CAWSPRETQYF
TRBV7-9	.	CASSFSGANTEAFF
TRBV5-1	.	CASSLGQRNSPLHF
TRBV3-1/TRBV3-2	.	CASSQQVYEDTQYF
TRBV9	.	CASSVDGASGANVLTF
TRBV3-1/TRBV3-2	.	CASSQDDGWVSSGNTIYF
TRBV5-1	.	CASSWEDRRIYEQYF
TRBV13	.	CASSDRTSGSAFYEQYF
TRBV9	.	CASSSLDRDYGYTF
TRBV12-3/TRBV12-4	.	CASLGLAADTQYF
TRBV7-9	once	CASSLGPRTPKSPDTQYF
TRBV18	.	CASSPPGPNSPLHF
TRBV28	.	CATGGFEQYF
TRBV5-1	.	CASSSTLGYEQYF
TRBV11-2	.	CASSLGLDRFF
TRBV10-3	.	CAISQGSNSPLHF
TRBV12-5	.	CASGLVVALGDTQYF
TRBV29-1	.	CSVELGSSYGYTF
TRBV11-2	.	CASSYTGELFF
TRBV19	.	CASSPSGATGEQYF
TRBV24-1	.	CATSDGGREQFF
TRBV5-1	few	CASSLVEGSGNTIYF